This record looks at one T cell receptor (beta chain) sequence and its context. Its antigen is still unknown. These data come from a study of cytomegalovirus exposure and HLA in healthy donors. CDR3 length equals 12 residues. The V gene lost 5 bases and the J gene lost 3 bases, with 8 bases spanning the gap. The V gene's germline CDR1 is LGHNA and CDR2 YNFKEQ. Study observations and caveats: The sole available immune exposure information was CMV serostatus. It was in a later analysis that TCR association rates were seen to vary by HLA locus, highest for DRB1 and lowest for HLA-C. HLA alleles were associated with 15,000 to 20,000 TCR beta sequences in a later analysis at 0.05 false discovery rate.

Use of 60 Vbeta and 13 Jbeta primers characterized the PCR. Per the original methods: About 12 million of about 80 million unique TCR beta chains were shared, per a later count. Clones were sequenced by immunoSEQ multiplex PCR, and TCRdb holds only the in-frame ones, with some missing. V and J calls plus clone size are reproduced from that table; the DNA served to infer D and trimming. The data show 110,000 or so clones, with 60% to 75% seen just once and nearly 3% held by the top ten. The clonotype comes from a woman in her forties in good health and CMV-seropositive. Sequenced input: PBMCs. This chain joins TRBV4-2 and TRBJ2-7; a possible D gene is TRBD1 (6 bases). The CDR3 loop is CASSKQGYEQYF. The CDR3 coding sequence is TGTGCCAGCAGCAAACAGGGCTACGAGCAGTACTTC.